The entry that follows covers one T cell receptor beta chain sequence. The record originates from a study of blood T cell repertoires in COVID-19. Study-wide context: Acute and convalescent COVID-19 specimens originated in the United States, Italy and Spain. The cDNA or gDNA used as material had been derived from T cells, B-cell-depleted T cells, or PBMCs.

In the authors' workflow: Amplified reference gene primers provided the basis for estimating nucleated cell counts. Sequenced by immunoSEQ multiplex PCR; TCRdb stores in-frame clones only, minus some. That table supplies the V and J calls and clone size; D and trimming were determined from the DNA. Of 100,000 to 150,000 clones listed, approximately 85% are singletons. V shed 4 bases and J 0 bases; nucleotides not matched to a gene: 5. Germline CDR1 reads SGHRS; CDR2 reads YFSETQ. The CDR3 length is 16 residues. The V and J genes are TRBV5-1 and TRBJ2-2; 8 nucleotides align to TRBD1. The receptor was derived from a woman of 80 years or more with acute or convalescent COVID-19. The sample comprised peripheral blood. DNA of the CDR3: TGCGCCAGCAGCGCCCGACAGGGGTCGAACACCGGGGAGCTGTTTTTT. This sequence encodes CASSARQGSNTGELFF. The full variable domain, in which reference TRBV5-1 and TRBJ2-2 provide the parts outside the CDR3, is KAGVTQTPRYLIKTRGQQVTLSCSPISGHRSVSWYQQTPGQGLQFLFEYFSETQRNKGNFPGRFSGRQFSNSRSEMNVSTLELGDSALYLCASSARQGSNTGELFFGEGSRLTVL.